This T cell receptor beta chain was captured in a study of CD8+ T cells in alopecia areata. Overall study: By percentage of affected scalp area, the severity of treated patients was scored. The study's findings and limits: For lesional scalp, especially alopecia totalis/universalis, clonality was higher than in normal scalp.

CDR3 size: 15 residues. The ends were cut back, 0 bases at V and 7 bases at J, with 11 bases in the middle. The germline CDR1 and CDR2 sequences are SGDLS and YYNGEE. This clone has only a few counts. No antigen is known for it. As to treatment: oral pan-JAK inhibitor, 5-10 mg twice daily. RNA was isolated and reverse transcribed to cDNA, the sequencing template. TCRdb's table, derived via immunoSEQ multiplex PCR, lists solely in-frame clones and lacks some. The sample has some 170,000 clones, 53% seen once; the top ten hold roughly a tenth. This clonotype originated in a human donor with alopecia areata. The chain couples TRBV9 to TRBJ1-6; D possibly corresponds to TRBD1 (5 bases). Sequences were derived from CD8+ T cells sorted from blood, sampled at week 24, from a patient treated with tofacitinib. DNA for the CDR3: TGTGCCAGCAGCGTAGAGGGACGCCACAATTCACCCCTCCACTTT. This gives the protein CASSVEGRHNSPLHF.